This TCR beta chain originates from a study of tumor-infiltrating lymphocytes in primary liver carcinoma. Study-level information: Every sample contained roughly 3.5 to 8 million productive TCRbeta reads, and these numbers were similar from one tissue type to another.

Per germline, CDR1 SGHNT and CDR2 YENEEA. CDR3 length equals 13 residues. Production of TCR beta cDNA used roughly 500 ng total RNA together with a constant-region primer. Three nested multiplex PCR rounds, a slightly modified ARM-PCR, produced the libraries for TCR beta. The first two PCR rounds, approximately 11 cycles each, used TRBV1-TRBV30 forward primers and a C-beta reverse primer. TCRdb re-derived calls from the multiplex PCR reads in MiXCR, one entry per CDR3 protein. The sample yields approximately 76,000 distinct CDR3 sequences, 71% seen once. Scientists recovered RNA and DNA together from around 20-30 mg of unsorted bulk tissue. Comment on this clonotype: Mismatch with germline at one junction end may stem from a read error.

The receptor was isolated from a woman aged 55-69 years with primary liver carcinoma and hepatitis B virus infection. The genes are TRBV11-3 and TRBJ2-1; D unresolved. Sequences were obtained from liver tumor tissue from sampling region 4. Indicated subset: tumor region T4, right-lateral pole. Here the CDR3 DNA reads TGTGCCTGCAGCTTAGGAGATAGCAAAGAGCAGTTCTTC. Translated, it gives CACSLGDSKEQFF.